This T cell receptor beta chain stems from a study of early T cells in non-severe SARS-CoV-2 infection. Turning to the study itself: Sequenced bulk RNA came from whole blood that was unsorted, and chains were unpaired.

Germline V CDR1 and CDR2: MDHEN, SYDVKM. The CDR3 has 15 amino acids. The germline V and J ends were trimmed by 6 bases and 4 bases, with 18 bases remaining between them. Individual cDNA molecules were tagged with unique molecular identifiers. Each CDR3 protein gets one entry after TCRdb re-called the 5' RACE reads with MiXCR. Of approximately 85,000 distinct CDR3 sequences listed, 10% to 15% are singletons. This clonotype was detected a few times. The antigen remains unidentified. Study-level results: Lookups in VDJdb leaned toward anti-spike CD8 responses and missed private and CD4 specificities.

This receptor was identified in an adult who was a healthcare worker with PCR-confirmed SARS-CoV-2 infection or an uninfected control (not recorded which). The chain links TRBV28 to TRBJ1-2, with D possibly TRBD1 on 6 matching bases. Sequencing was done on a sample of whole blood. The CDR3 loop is CASSPQGPTRYGYTF. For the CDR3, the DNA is TGTGCCAGCAGCCCTCAGGGGCCCACTCGCTATGGCTACACCTTC.